The 12 T cell receptor beta chains presented below share a single source sample, sequenced in a study of T-cell memory formation after mild COVID-19 (dated by TCRdb to the early 2020s). Library construction relied on 5' RACE. Sequenced on an Illumina NovaSeq 6000. TCRdb reprocessed the public reads (quality trimming at Q25 with fastp, clone calling with MiXCR) and kept in-frame beta chains. Each CDR3 protein gets just one entry, which takes the most common genes and DNA from the rows behind it. This sample holds 250,000 to 400,000 distinct CDR3 sequences; 14% were observed only once. The top ten clones comprise approximately 22% of the sample. Sequenced: PBMCs or a T cell subset sorted from them (not recorded which). These receptors came from a man aged 18 to 30 who had mild COVID-19 (a few samples of this study predate the infection). The sample titles of this study are shuffled in the database, so cell type and time point are left out; the donor was told from shared clones.

The chain links TRBV6-2 or TRBV6-3 to TRBJ2-7, with TRBD2 identical over 12 bases. Per germline, CDR1 MNHEY and CDR2 SVGEGT. Trimming at V came to 7 bases and at J to 5 bases, leaving 9 bases not matched to a gene. The CDR3 runs to 15 residues. The CDR3 nucleotides read TGTGCCAGCATAAGACTAGCGGGAGCATCCCACGAGCAGTACTTC. This sequence encodes CASIRLAGASHEQYF.

This clonotype has at least ten counts. The chain joins TRBV28 to TRBJ2-7; TRBD1 matches 8 bases. V trimming: 1 base; J trimming: 0 bases; junction bases outside the gene matches: 5. Germline-derived CDR1 and CDR2 are MDHEN and SYDVKM. The CDR3 has 16 residues. This CDR3 reads CASSLSTGQDSYEQYV. CDR3 coding DNA: TGTGCCAGCAGTTTATCGACGGGACAGGACTCCTACGAGCAGTACGTC.

Ten or more counts support this clonotype. The chain employs TRBV15 and TRBJ2-1, with D perhaps TRBD1 (6 bases). With 0 bases removed from V and 10 bases from J, the gap between germline ends came to 16 bases. The CDR3 runs to 15 residues. The germline CDR1 and CDR2 sequences are LNHNV and YYDKDF (reference sequence). The chain's CDR3 is CATSRDRGKVYEQFF. CDR3 nucleotide sequence: TGTGCCACCAGCAGAGACAGGGGAAAGGTCTACGAGCAGTTCTTC.

As to this clonotype: One end of the junction is discordant with germline, which a read error may explain. The chain combines TRBV20-1 with TRBJ1-2; D call uncertain. Germline V CDR1 and CDR2: DFQATT, SNEGSKA (reference sequence). The CDR3 runs to 13 residues. The CDR3 sequence is CSAPEGAGFYLAF. CDR3 DNA sequence: TGCAGTGCTCCTGAGGGAGCCGGTTTCTATCTCGCCTTC.

This clonotype occurred once. The chain combines TRBV5-1 with TRBJ2-1, with D perhaps TRBD2 (6 bases). The ends were cut back, 5 bases at V and 10 bases at J, with 10 bases in the middle. Germline lookup yields CDR1 SGHRS and CDR2 YFSETQ. This CDR3 spans 11 amino acids. CDR3 sequence: CASRGGKEQFF. The CDR3 bases are TGCGCCAGCAGGGGAGGAAAGGAGCAGTTCTTC.

The rearrangement uses TRBV7-9 and TRBJ1-1; D is uncertain. This CDR3 spans 12 amino acids. The V and J ends lost 6 bases and 0 bases respectively, with 5 bases between them. The germline V gene encodes CDR1 SEHNR and CDR2 FQNEAQ (reference sequence). CDR3 bases: TGTGCCAGCAGAAACATGAACACTGAAGCTTTCTTT. This codes for CASRNMNTEAFF.

This clonotype was detected only a few times. V gene TRBV4-3 combines with J gene TRBJ2-1; the D gene is possibly TRBD2 (5 bases). V was clipped by 0 bases and J by 2 bases, with 8 bases between them. The CDR3 runs 15 residues. The germline gives CDR1 LGHNA, CDR2 YSLEER. The CDR3 loop is CASSQDSGTYNEQFF. In nucleotides, the CDR3 is TGCGCCAGCAGCCAAGACAGCGGAACCTACAATGAGCAGTTCTTC.

The chain carries TRBV7-6 and TRBJ1-1, with a weak D call TRBD1 (5 bases). Germline CDR1 SGHVS, CDR2 FNYEAQ. The CDR3 runs to 15 residues. Trimming took off 2 bases at V and 1 base at J, with 11 bases between the two ends. CDR3 in DNA: TGTGCCAGCAGCTTACGGGACTCTGGGAACACTGAAGCTTTCTTT. Translation gives CASSLRDSGNTEAFF.

This clonotype has just a few counts. This sequence joins TRBV23-1 and TRBJ2-7; 8 bases match TRBD2. TRBV23-1 falls under the ORF class, with uncertain function. After removal of 7 bases from V and 2 bases from J, the junction contained 13 bases not matched to a gene. The CDR3 extends over 16 amino acids. In nucleotides, the CDR3 is TGCGCCAGCACTCTGGAAGGGCGGGGGGAGACCTACGAGCAGTACTTC. Residues: CASTLEGRGETYEQYF.

This rearrangement joins TRBV6-6 to TRBJ1-2; 8 bases match TRBD1. CDR1 is MNHNY, CDR2 SVGAGI, per germline (reference sequence). V shed 4 bases, J shed 9 bases, and the junction held 4 bases outside the gene matches. This CDR3 is built from 12 residues. The CDR3 sequence: CASSLDRGRYTF. In nucleotides, the CDR3 is TGTGCCAGCAGTTTAGACAGGGGCCGCTACACCTTC.

V is TRBV19 and J is TRBJ2-3, with unresolved D. CDR3 length: 13 amino acids. Germline assignment: CDR1 LNHDA and CDR2 SQIVND (reference sequence). With 5 bases removed from V and 2 bases from J, the gap between germline ends came to 8 bases. The CDR3 here is CASSSDPTDTQYF. The CDR3 DNA reads as TGTGCCAGTAGTTCCGACCCCACAGATACGCAGTATTTT. The whole variable domain, filled in from reference TRBV19 and TRBJ2-3, reads DGGITQSPKYLFRKEGQNVTLSCEQNLNHDAMYWYRQDPGQGLRLIYYSQIVNDFQKGDIAEGYSVSREKKESFPLTVTSAQKNPTAFYLCASSSDPTDTQYFGPGTRLTVL.

The V call is TRBV11-2, the J call TRBJ1-1; the D is unclear. Trimming took 2 bases from V and 0 from J, leaving 4 bases between them. Germline values: CDR1 SGHAT, CDR2 FQNNGV. The CDR3 loop spans 13 amino acids. The chain's CDR3 is CASSLHLNTEAFF. The CDR3 DNA is TGTGCCAGCAGCTTACACTTGAACACTGAAGCTTTCTTT.